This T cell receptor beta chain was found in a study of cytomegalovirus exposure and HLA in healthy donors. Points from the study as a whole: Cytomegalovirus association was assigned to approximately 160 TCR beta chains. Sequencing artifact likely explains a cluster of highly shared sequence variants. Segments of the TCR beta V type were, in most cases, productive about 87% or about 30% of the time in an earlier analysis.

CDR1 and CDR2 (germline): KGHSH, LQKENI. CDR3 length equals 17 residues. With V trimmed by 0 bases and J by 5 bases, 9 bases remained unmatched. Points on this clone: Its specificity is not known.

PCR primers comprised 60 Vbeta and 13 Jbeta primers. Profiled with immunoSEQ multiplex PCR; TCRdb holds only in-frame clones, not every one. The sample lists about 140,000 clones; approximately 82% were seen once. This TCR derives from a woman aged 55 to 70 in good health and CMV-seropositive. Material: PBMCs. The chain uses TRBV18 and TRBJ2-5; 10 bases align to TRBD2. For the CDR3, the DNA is TGTGCCAGCTCACCACCGGGTGAACTAGCGGGACGGGAGACCCAGTACTTC. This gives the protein CASSPPGELAGRETQYF. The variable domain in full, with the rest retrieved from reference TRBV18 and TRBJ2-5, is NAGVMQNPRHLVRRRGQEARLRCSPMKGHSHVYWYRQLPEEGLKFMVYLQKENIIDESGMPKERFSAEFPKEGPSILRIQQVVRGDSAAYFCASSPPGELAGRETQYFGPGTRLLVL.